Listed below are T cell receptor beta chains from one sample, sequenced in a study of metastatic and nonmetastatic thyroid tumors. TCRdb re-called clones via MiXCR from the PCR reads. The sample records roughly 71,000 clones, roughly 18% being singletons. The sample consisted of blood. These receptors all come from a female donor with papillary thyroid cancer or a benign thyroid nodule (not recorded which). Some clones in this sample may be carry-over from other donors' samples. Each CDR3 is given with its conserved first and last residue.

j_call v_call cdr3_aa
TRBJ1-5 TRBV28 CASSTDRANQPQHF
TRBJ1-6 TRBV20-1 CSARAMDRDIYNSPLHF
TRBJ2-1 TRBV30 CAWTRPGLAGGPTNEQFF
TRBJ2-7 TRBV20-1 CSARDRLRNSYEQYF
TRBJ1-1 TRBV10-3 CAIKGPTDTEAFF
TRBJ1-4 TRBV7-9 CASSSGTTGEKLFF
TRBJ2-1 TRBV5-1 CASSLGVVGGGNEQFF
TRBJ1-6 TRBV5-6 CASSLESGGGGSPLHF
TRBJ2-1 TRBV12-3/TRBV12-4 CASSLGLYTYNEQFF
TRBJ2-1 TRBV19 CASTLGLAGLNEQFF
TRBJ2-1 TRBV6-1 CASSELRTGRANEQFF
TRBJ2-7 TRBV5-5 CASSRTAKSYEQYF
TRBJ2-7 TRBV19 CASSTGLALGNEQYF
TRBJ2-7 TRBV27 CASSLGGSSYEQYF
TRBJ2-3 TRBV19 CASRVTSGRSGSADTQYF
TRBJ1-1 TRBV6-1 CASSLMNTEAFF
TRBJ2-5 TRBV12-3/TRBV12-4 CASSPRTGGQETQYF
TRBJ2-3 TRBV18 CASSPGNEDTQYF
TRBJ2-1 TRBV5-6 CASSLRWGDEQFF
TRBJ1-5 TRBV18 CASSPPSGDPSGPQHF
TRBJ1-1 TRBV11-2 CASSITQWVLNTEAFF
TRBJ1-2 TRBV4-2 CASSRDRAEGYTF
TRBJ2-3 TRBV5-4 CASSSIAGVGTDTQYF
TRBJ2-1 TRBV7-2 CASSATGTSGSDSYNEQFF
TRBJ2-1 TRBV12-3/TRBV12-4 CASSSAFSGGGNEQFF
TRBJ2-5 TRBV11-3 CASSLGLSGGRETQYF
TRBJ2-5 TRBV12-5 CASGPAGGDGPQYF
TRBJ2-7 TRBV27 CASSLSRGRDYEQYF
TRBJ1-1 TRBV7-8 CASSFMGRMNTEAFF
TRBJ1-4 TRBV27 CASSLSHSPTNEKLFF
TRBJ2-3 TRBV5-1 CASSLTLVTDTQYF
TRBJ1-1 TRBV27 CASSLSRGTEAFF
TRBJ2-2 TRBV5-1 CASKTSGTTGELFF
TRBJ2-2 TRBV5-1 CASSLVGSVDNNTGELFF
TRBJ1-1 TRBV5-5 CASSLAGDGVTEAFF
TRBJ2-3 TRBV9 CASSVGVIAAGNTQYF
TRBJ2-1 TRBV20-1 CSAEGDSLSYNEQFF
TRBJ1-5 TRBV19 CASSSPGGNQPQHF
TRBJ2-7 TRBV20-1 CSAKLPGLLNYEQYF